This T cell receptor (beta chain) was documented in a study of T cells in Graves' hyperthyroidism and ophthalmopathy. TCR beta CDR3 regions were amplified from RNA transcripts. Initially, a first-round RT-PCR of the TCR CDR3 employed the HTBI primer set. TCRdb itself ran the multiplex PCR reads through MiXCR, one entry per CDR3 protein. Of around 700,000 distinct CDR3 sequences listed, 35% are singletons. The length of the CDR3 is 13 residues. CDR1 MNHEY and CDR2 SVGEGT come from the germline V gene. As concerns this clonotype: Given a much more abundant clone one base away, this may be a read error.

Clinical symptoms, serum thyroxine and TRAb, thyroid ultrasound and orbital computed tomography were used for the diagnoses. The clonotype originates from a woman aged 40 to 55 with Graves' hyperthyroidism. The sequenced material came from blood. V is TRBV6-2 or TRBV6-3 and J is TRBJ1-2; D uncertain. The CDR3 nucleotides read TGTGCCAGCAGATTCGACGGGAACTATGGCTGCACCTTC. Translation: CASRFDGNYGCTF.